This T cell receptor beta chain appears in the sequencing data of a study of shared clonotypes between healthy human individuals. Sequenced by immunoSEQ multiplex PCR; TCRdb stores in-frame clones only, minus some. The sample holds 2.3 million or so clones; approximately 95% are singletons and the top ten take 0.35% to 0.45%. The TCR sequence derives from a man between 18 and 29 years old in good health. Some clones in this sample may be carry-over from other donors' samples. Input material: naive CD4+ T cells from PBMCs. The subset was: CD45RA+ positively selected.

The CDR3 nucleotides read TGTGCCAGCTCAGCCAAACAGGGGATAGTAATGAGCGAGCAGTACTTC. Protein sequence: CASSAKQGIVMSEQYF. The chain couples TRBV18 to TRBJ2-7; 7 nucleotides align to TRBD1. After removal of 5 bases from V and 6 bases from J, the junction contained 16 bases not matched to a gene. Germline-derived CDR1 and CDR2 are KGHSH and LQKENI. This CDR3 comprises 16 residues. Full variable domain (rest looked up from reference TRBV18 and TRBJ2-7): NAGVMQNPRHLVRRRGQEARLRCSPMKGHSHVYWYRQLPEEGLKFMVYLQKENIIDESGMPKERFSAEFPKEGPSILRIQQVVRGDSAAYFCASSAKQGIVMSEQYFGPGTRLTVT.